Shown below are 21 T cell receptor beta chains from a single sample sequenced in a study of T cell repertoires in cytomegalovirus infection. TCRdb re-derived calls from the reads in MiXCR, one entry per CDR3 protein. The sample yields about 300,000 distinct CDR3 sequences, roughly 9.3% seen once. Sequences were obtained from PBMCs. Every receptor here comes from a human donor in good health (CMV status not recorded). Some clones in this sample may be carry-over from other donors' samples.

In this sample, this clonotype turned up many times. This chain joins TRBV7-8 and TRBJ2-1, with 7 nucleotides matching TRBD1. The CDR3 covers 15 residues. The germline CDR1 and CDR2 sequences are SGHVS and FQNEAQ. The V segment lost 1 base and the J segment 7 bases; nucleotides outside the gene matches: 7. The CDR3 DNA follows: TGTGCCAGCAGCTTAGGAGGGGGCGCGCGGAATGAGCAGTTCTTC. This encodes CASSLGGGARNEQFF.

This clonotype was found many times. The V and J genes are TRBV27 and TRBJ2-5; D gene ambiguous. Germline CDR1 is MNHEY and CDR2 is SMNVEV (reference sequence). This CDR3 contains 12 residues. V was cut by 5 bases and J by 5 bases, with 9 bases left in between. The CDR3: CASSNLGETQYF. Here the CDR3 DNA reads TGTGCCAGCAGTAATCTTGGGGAGACCCAGTACTTC.

This clonotype was detected ten times or more. The rearrangement links TRBV4-3 to TRBJ1-1; 7 nucleotides line up with TRBD1. The CDR3 is 19 residues long. Germline V lookup: CDR1 LGHNA, CDR2 YSLEER. J gave up 0 bases and V 1 base, and 14 bases lay outside the gene matches. In nucleotides, the CDR3 is TGCGCCAGCAGCCAAGCCCCGTTCAGGGGGTCCCCCATGAACACTGAAGCTTTCTTT. Residues: CASSQAPFRGSPMNTEAFF.

In its sample, this clonotype was seen many times. The rearrangement joins TRBV25-1 to TRBJ2-1; 8 bases line up with TRBD1. The CDR3 has 13 residues. The V gene's germline CDR1 is MGHDK and CDR2 SYGVNS. V was pared by 7 bases and J by 7 bases, with 6 bases of the junction left unmatched. CDR3 sequence reads: CASKAGGENEQFF. The DNA for the CDR3 is TGTGCCAGCAAGGCAGGGGGCGAAAATGAGCAGTTCTTC.

This clonotype was found a few times. V and J are TRBV12-3 or TRBV12-4 and TRBJ1-1; TRBD1 agrees at 7 bases. The J segment lost 2 bases and the V segment lost 0 bases, leaving 12 bases of the junction unmatched. The CDR3 has 18 amino acids. CDR3 in amino acids: CASSLAPWAGGYNTEAFF. DNA of the CDR3: TGTGCCAGCAGTTTAGCCCCCTGGGCAGGGGGGTACAACACTGAAGCTTTCTTT.

This CDR3 reads CASSPGTSRNNEQFF. CDR3 DNA sequence: TGTGCCAGCAGCCCCGGGACTAGCCGAAACAATGAGCAGTTCTTC. The chain recombines TRBV6-2 or TRBV6-3 with TRBJ2-1; 9 bases are shared with TRBD2. V lost 6 bases to trimming and J lost 5 bases; unmatched junction nucleotides: 8. CDR1 is MNHEY, CDR2 SVGEGT, per germline. The CDR3 is 15 amino acids.

Ten or more counts support this clonotype. The V gene is TRBV25-1, the J gene TRBJ2-7, with TRBD2 as a possible D gene (7 bases). Trimming shortened V by 2 bases and J by 2 bases, and 13 bases separated the two germline ends. This CDR3 has 15 amino acids. Germline V gene sequence: CDR1 MGHDK, CDR2 SYGVNS. The CDR3 reads CASSEKGGSPYEQYV. The CDR3 region has the DNA TGTGCCAGCAGTGAAAAGGGGGGGTCTCCCTACGAGCAGTACGTC.

This clonotype occurred many times. This chain connects TRBV7-9 to TRBJ1-1, with D perhaps TRBD1 (5 bases). Germline values: CDR1 SEHNR, CDR2 FQNEAQ (reference sequence). The CDR3 length is 14 residues. V was shortened by 4 bases and J by 4 bases, with 13 bases between the two germline ends. The CDR3 loop is CASSSDSLVTEAFF. Here the CDR3 DNA reads TGTGCCAGCAGCTCAGACAGTTTAGTCACTGAAGCTTTCTTT.

CDR3 DNA: TGTGCCAGCAGTTATGAAGTTGGAGAGACCCAGTACTTC. Residues: CASSYEVGETQYF. The rearrangement joins TRBV12-3 or TRBV12-4 to TRBJ2-5, with D unresolved. The CDR3 totals 13 residues. V was clipped by 4 bases and J by 4 bases, with 10 bases between them.

The chain recombines TRBV6-2 or TRBV6-3 with TRBJ2-7, with D unclear. V gave up 9 bases and J gave up 3 bases, with 9 bases separating them. The CDR3 length is 11 residues. Germline assignment: CDR1 MNHEY and CDR2 SVGEGT. The CDR3 nucleotides are TGTGCCAGTCAGACGGTCTACGAGCAGTACTTC. This encodes CASQTVYEQYF.

This clonotype was recorded at least ten times. V is TRBV29-1 and J is TRBJ2-1; weak D call: TRBD1 (5 bases). Germline CDR1 and CDR2: SQVTM and ANQGSEA. This CDR3 is 10 amino acids long. V lost 7 bases to trimming and J lost 7 bases, with 8 bases between them. CDR3 in DNA: TGCAGCGCAGGGAATAATGAGCAGTTCTTC. This encodes CSAGNNEQFF.

This clonotype was found a few times. The chain links TRBV5-5 to TRBJ2-5; a weak D match, TRBD2 (5 bases). This CDR3 has 14 residues. V lost 4 bases and J lost 4, with 14 bases in between. Looked up from germline, CDR1 is SGHKS and CDR2 is YYEKEE (reference sequence). The CDR3 reads CASSPGWTGETQYF. DNA for the CDR3: TGTGCCAGCAGCCCGGGGTGGACGGGAGAGACCCAGTACTTC.

This clonotype was counted at least ten times. This rearrangement joins TRBV2 to TRBJ2-2, with no clear D. This CDR3 is built from 15 residues. CDR1 is SNHLY and CDR2 is FYNNEI in the germline V gene. The V gene lost 2 bases and the J gene lost 0 bases, with 7 bases spanning the gap. The DNA of the CDR3 is TGTGCCAGCAGTGAACCGCAAGCGAACACCGGGGAGCTGTTTTTT. This translates into CASSEPQANTGELFF.

As DNA, the CDR3 is TGTGCCAGCAGTTTTACGTACTACCGGGACAGGGGCGCAACTTTCCATGGCTACACCTTC. Its protein product is CASSFTYYRDRGATFHGYTF. The V and J genes are TRBV6-6 and TRBJ1-2, with 10 bases identical to TRBD1. The ends lost 4 bases at V and 6 bases at J; junction bases unmatched: 23. This CDR3 is built from 20 residues. Germline assignment: CDR1 MNHNY and CDR2 SVGAGI (reference sequence).

This clonotype was counted many times. V usage is TRBV7-9 and J usage is TRBJ1-1; TRBD1 is a possible D gene (5 bases). Germline V gene sequence: CDR1 SEHNR, CDR2 FQNEAQ (reference sequence). The CDR3 loop spans 19 amino acids. Trimming took 1 base from V and 2 from J, leaving 23 bases between them. CDR3 region: CASSLVGIRQPGRNTEAFF. For the CDR3, the DNA is TGTGCCAGCAGCTTAGTTGGGATTCGACAGCCTGGGAGAAACACTGAAGCTTTCTTT.

This clonotype came up many times. Relative to the germline gene, one junction end is altered; a read error may explain this. The chain is built from TRBV7-2 and TRBJ1-2; the D is unclear. Germline CDR1 reads SGHTA; CDR2 reads FQGNSA. CDR3 length: 12 amino acids. CDR3 loop: CASSLDTYGYTF. CDR3 DNA: TGTGCCAGCAGTTTAGACACCTATGGCTACACCTTC.

V gene TRBV5-1 combines with J gene TRBJ2-5; the D gene is possibly TRBD1 (5 bases). Between the trimmed V and J ends, which lost 2 bases and 0 bases, there was a span of 8 bases. The CDR3 is made up of 14 amino acids. Per germline, CDR1 SGHRS and CDR2 YFSETQ. CDR3 coding DNA: TGCGCCAGCAGCTTTCAGGGCAACCAAGAGACCCAGTACTTC. This gives the protein CASSFQGNQETQYF.

This clonotype was observed many times. The chain employs TRBV20-1 and TRBJ2-1, with TRBD2 identical over 10 bases. Germline CDR1 is DFQATT and CDR2 is SNEGSKA (reference sequence). J gave up 7 bases and V 1 base, and 4 bases lay outside the gene matches. The CDR3 contains 14 residues. CDR3 bases: TGCAGTGCTAGAGTAGCGGGGGGCGAGAATGAGCAGTTCTTC. This translates into CSARVAGGENEQFF.

The rearrangement links TRBV28 to TRBJ2-2; D not certain. CDR1 and CDR2 from the germline V gene are MDHEN and SYDVKM. The CDR3 spans 15 residues. Trimming left V 4 bases short and J 3 bases short, with 12 bases between. CDR3 loop: CASSSPGRDTGELFF. CDR3 in DNA: TGTGCCAGCAGTTCGCCTGGCCGCGACACCGGGGAGCTGTTTTTT.

This clonotype was counted at least ten times. This chain uses TRBV12-5 with TRBJ2-3; D not resolved. With 4 bases removed from V and 6 bases from J, the gap between germline ends came to 5 bases. Germline V CDR1 and CDR2: LGHNT, FRNRAP. This CDR3 has 11 amino acids. The CDR3 coding sequence is TGTGCTAGTGGTTCACGGGATACGCAGTATTTT. Protein sequence: CASGSRDTQYF.

Ten or more counts support this clonotype. CDR3 residues: CASSSGTKNIQYF. In DNA form, the CDR3 reads TGTGCCAGCAGTTCTGGGACAAAAAACATTCAGTACTTC. This chain joins TRBV6-2 or TRBV6-3 and TRBJ2-4; possible D gene TRBD1, 6 bases. Germline V gene data show CDR1 as MNHEY and CDR2 as SVGEGT. This CDR3 spans 13 amino acids. V was shortened by 4 bases and J by 4 bases, with 8 bases between the two germline ends.